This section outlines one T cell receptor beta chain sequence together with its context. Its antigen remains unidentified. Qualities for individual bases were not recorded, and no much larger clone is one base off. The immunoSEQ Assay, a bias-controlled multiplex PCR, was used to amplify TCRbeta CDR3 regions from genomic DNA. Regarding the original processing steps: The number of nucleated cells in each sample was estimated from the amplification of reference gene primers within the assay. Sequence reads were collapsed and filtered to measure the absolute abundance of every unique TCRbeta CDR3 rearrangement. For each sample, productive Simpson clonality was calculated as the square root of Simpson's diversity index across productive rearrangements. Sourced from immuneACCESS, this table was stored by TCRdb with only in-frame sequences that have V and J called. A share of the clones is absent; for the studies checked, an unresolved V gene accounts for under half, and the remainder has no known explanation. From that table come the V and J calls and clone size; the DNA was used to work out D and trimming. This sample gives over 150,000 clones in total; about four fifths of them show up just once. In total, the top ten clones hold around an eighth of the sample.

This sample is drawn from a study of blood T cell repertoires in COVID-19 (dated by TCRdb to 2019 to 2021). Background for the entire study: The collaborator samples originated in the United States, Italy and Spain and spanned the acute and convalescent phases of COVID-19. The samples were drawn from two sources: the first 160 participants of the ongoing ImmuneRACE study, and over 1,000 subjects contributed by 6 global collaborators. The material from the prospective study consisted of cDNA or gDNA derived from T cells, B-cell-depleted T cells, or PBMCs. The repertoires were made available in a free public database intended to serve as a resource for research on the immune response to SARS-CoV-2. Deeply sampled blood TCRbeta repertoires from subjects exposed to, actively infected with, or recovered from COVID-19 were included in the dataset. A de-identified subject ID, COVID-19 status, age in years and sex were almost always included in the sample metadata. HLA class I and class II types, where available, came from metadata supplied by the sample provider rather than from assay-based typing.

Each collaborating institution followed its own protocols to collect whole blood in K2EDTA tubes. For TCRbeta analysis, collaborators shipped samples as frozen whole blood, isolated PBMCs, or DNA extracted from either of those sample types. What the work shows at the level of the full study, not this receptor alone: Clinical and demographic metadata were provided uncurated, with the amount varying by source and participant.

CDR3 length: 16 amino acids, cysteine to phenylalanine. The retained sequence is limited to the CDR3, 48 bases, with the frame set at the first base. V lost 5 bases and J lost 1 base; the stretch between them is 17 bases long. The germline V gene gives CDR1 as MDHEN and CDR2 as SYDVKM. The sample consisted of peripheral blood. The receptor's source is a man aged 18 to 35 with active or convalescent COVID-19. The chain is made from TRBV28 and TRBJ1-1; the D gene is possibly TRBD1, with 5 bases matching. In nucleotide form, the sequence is TGTGCCAGCAGTCCAACTTCAGGGAAAGGGAACACTGAAGCTTTCTTT. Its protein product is CASSPTSGKGNTEAFF.